These T cell receptor beta chains were read from a single sample in a study of early T cells in non-severe SARS-CoV-2 infection. TCRdb fed the 5' RACE reads into MiXCR, producing one record per CDR3 protein. This table has 100,000 to 130,000 distinct CDR3 sequences, around 10% appearing once. The specimen was whole blood. The receptors were sampled from an adult who was a healthcare worker with PCR-confirmed SARS-CoV-2 infection or an uninfected control (not recorded which). The CDR3 runs from the conserved cysteine through the conserved F or W. The D gene is left open where the match is weak. Clone size is not always given. Where it is, it says once, few, many or a class for expanded clones.

J gene: TRBJ2-7; V gene: TRBV6-2/TRBV6-3; D gene: TRBD1; clone size: many; CDR3 length: 14; CDR3 DNA: TGTGCCAGCAGTTACGGGACAGACTCCTACGAGCAGTACTTC; CDR3 protein: CASSYGTDSYEQYF
J gene: TRBJ2-3; V gene: TRBV20-1; D gene: TRBD2; clone size: .; CDR3 length: 16; CDR3 DNA: TGCAGTGCTAGTGTCGGACTAGCGGGTTTCACAGATACGCAGTATTTT; CDR3 protein: CSASVGLAGFTDTQYF
J gene: TRBJ2-7; V gene: TRBV3-1; D gene: .; clone size: many; CDR3 length: 16; CDR3 DNA: TGTGCCAGCAGCCGAGGGGGGACAGACCAAGCCTACGAGCAGTACTTC; CDR3 protein: CASSRGGTDQAYEQYF
J gene: TRBJ2-7; V gene: TRBV20-1; D gene: .; clone size: .; CDR3 length: 15; CDR3 DNA: TGCAGTGCTAGAGGATTATGGGACACTATCTACGAGCAGTACTTC; CDR3 protein: CSARGLWDTIYEQYF
J gene: TRBJ1-6; V gene: TRBV20-1; D gene: .; clone size: few; CDR3 length: 15; CDR3 DNA: TGCAGTGCTAGAGATCGGGCCCGGGGGGGCTCACCCCTCCACTTT; CDR3 protein: CSARDRARGGSPLHF
J gene: TRBJ1-1; V gene: TRBV4-3; D gene: .; clone size: many; CDR3 length: 14; CDR3 DNA: TGCGCCAGCAGCCAAGAAAGGGTACGGACTGAAGCTTTCTTT; CDR3 protein: CASSQERVRTEAFF
J gene: TRBJ1-6; V gene: TRBV20-1; D gene: .; clone size: many; CDR3 length: 14; CDR3 DNA: TGCAGTGCCACCGACAGAGTCGATAATTCACCCCTCCACTTT; CDR3 protein: CSATDRVDNSPLHF
J gene: TRBJ2-7; V gene: TRBV10-3; D gene: TRBD1; clone size: many; CDR3 length: 15; CDR3 DNA: TGTGCCATCAGTGGGGGACAGGGGAAAAACTACGAGCAGTACTTC; CDR3 protein: CAISGGQGKNYEQYF
J gene: TRBJ2-7; V gene: TRBV11-2; D gene: .; clone size: .; CDR3 length: 14; CDR3 DNA: TGTGCCAGCAGCCCAGACTCTGAAGCCTACGAGCAGTACTTC; CDR3 protein: CASSPDSEAYEQYF
J gene: TRBJ1-1; V gene: TRBV27; D gene: .; clone size: .; CDR3 length: 14; CDR3 DNA: TGTGCCAGCAGTTTTCAGGGGAGGAACACTGAAGCTTTCTTT; CDR3 protein: CASSFQGRNTEAFF
J gene: TRBJ1-4; V gene: TRBV28; D gene: .; clone size: few; CDR3 length: 13; CDR3 DNA: TGTGCCAGCGGTTCCCCAGTTCGCGAAAAACTGTTTTTT; CDR3 protein: CASGSPVREKLFF
J gene: TRBJ2-2; V gene: TRBV5-1; D gene: TRBD1; clone size: few; CDR3 length: 16; CDR3 DNA: TGCGCCAGCAGCTTGCGACAGGGGGCCTTGACCGGGGAGCTGTTTTTT; CDR3 protein: CASSLRQGALTGELFF
J gene: TRBJ2-4; V gene: TRBV11-2; D gene: TRBD2; clone size: .; CDR3 length: 14; CDR3 DNA: TGTGCCAGCAGCTTAGAACCGGGAGGGAACATTCAGTACTTC; CDR3 protein: CASSLEPGGNIQYF
J gene: TRBJ1-2; V gene: TRBV2; D gene: .; clone size: many; CDR3 length: 12; CDR3 DNA: TGTGCCAGCAGTGACAGAGCCAATGGCTACACCTTC; CDR3 protein: CASSDRANGYTF
J gene: TRBJ2-2; V gene: TRBV27; D gene: TRBD2; clone size: .; CDR3 length: 15; CDR3 DNA: TGTGCCAGCAGCCAAGCGGGAGGGGTCACCGGGGAGCTGTTTTTT; CDR3 protein: CASSQAGGVTGELFF
J gene: TRBJ2-2; V gene: TRBV12-3/TRBV12-4; D gene: .; clone size: few; CDR3 length: 13; CDR3 DNA: TGTGCCAGCACTCCGACCGGAACCGGGGAGCTGTTTTTT; CDR3 protein: CASTPTGTGELFF
J gene: TRBJ1-6; V gene: TRBV12-3/TRBV12-4; D gene: .; clone size: few; CDR3 length: 14; CDR3 DNA: TGTGCCAGCAGTCTCGTCGGGGCTAATTCACCCCTCCACTTT; CDR3 protein: CASSLVGANSPLHF
J gene: TRBJ2-7; V gene: TRBV28; D gene: .; clone size: few; CDR3 length: 14; CDR3 DNA: TGTGCCAGCAGCTACAGGGCAGGGTCCTACGAGCAGTACTTC; CDR3 protein: CASSYRAGSYEQYF
J gene: TRBJ2-7; V gene: TRBV11-1; D gene: TRBD1; clone size: few; CDR3 length: 15; CDR3 DNA: TGTGCCAGCAGCTTATGGCCAGGGGGCTTTTACGAGCAGTACTTC; CDR3 protein: CASSLWPGGFYEQYF
J gene: TRBJ2-7; V gene: TRBV5-4; D gene: .; clone size: many; CDR3 length: 12; CDR3 DNA: TGTGCCAGCACGATTGGCAACACCGAGCAGTACTTC; CDR3 protein: CASTIGNTEQYF
J gene: TRBJ2-1; V gene: TRBV6-2/TRBV6-3; D gene: .; clone size: .; CDR3 length: 13; CDR3 DNA: TGTGCCAGCAGTCACAGGAGAGTGAATGAGCAGTTCTTC; CDR3 protein: CASSHRRVNEQFF
J gene: TRBJ2-3; V gene: TRBV19; D gene: TRBD2; clone size: .; CDR3 length: 13; CDR3 DNA: TGTGCCACAGCGGGAGTGGTTTATGATACGCAGTATTTT; CDR3 protein: CATAGVVYDTQYF
J gene: TRBJ1-1; V gene: TRBV7-2; D gene: .; clone size: many; CDR3 length: 15; CDR3 DNA: TGTGCCAGCAGCTTTGGTGTGGGGGCGTGGACTGAAGCTTTCTTT; CDR3 protein: CASSFGVGAWTEAFF
J gene: TRBJ2-1; V gene: TRBV7-6; D gene: TRBD1; clone size: many; CDR3 length: 15; CDR3 DNA: TGTGCCAGCACGGAAGGACAGGGGTCCTACAATGAGCAGTTCTTC; CDR3 protein: CASTEGQGSYNEQFF
J gene: TRBJ1-5; V gene: TRBV20-1; D gene: .; clone size: few; CDR3 length: 13; CDR3 DNA: TGCAGTGCTAGAGATTTAGCGGGGCAGCCCCAGCATTTT; CDR3 protein: CSARDLAGQPQHF
J gene: TRBJ2-7; V gene: TRBV28; D gene: .; clone size: many; CDR3 length: 15; CDR3 DNA: TGTGCCAGCAGTTCCCGTTTAATGAGCTCCTACGAGCAGTACTTC; CDR3 protein: CASSSRLMSSYEQYF
J gene: TRBJ1-1; V gene: TRBV28; D gene: TRBD1; clone size: .; CDR3 length: 11; CDR3 DNA: TGTGCCAGCAGTGGGACAGTTGAAGCTTTCTTT; CDR3 protein: CASSGTVEAFF